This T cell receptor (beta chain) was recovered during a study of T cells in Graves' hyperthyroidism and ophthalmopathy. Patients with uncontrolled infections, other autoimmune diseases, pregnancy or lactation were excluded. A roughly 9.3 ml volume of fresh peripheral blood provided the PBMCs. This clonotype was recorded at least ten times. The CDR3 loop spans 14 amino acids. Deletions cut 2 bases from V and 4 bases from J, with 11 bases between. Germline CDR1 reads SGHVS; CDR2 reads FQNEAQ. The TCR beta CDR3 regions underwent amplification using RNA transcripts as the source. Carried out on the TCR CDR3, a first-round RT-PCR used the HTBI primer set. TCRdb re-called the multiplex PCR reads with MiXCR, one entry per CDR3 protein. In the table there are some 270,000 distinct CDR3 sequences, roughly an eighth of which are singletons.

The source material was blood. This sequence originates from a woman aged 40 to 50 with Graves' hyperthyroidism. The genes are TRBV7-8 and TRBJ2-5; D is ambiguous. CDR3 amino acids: CASSLYQVRETQYF. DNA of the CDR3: TGTGCCAGCAGCTTATATCAAGTGCGAGAGACCCAGTACTTC.